Below are 16 T cell receptor beta chains sequenced from a single sample in a study of blood T cell repertoires in COVID-19. This table comes from immunoSEQ multiplex PCR, and its TCRdb copy is limited to in-frame clones, with some not included. The table lists around 160,000 clones, under 95% of them singletons. The source material was peripheral blood. The source is a man between 18 and 29 years old with acute or convalescent COVID-19.

The chain combines TRBV7-9 with TRBJ2-7, with 11 bases fitting TRBD2. The CDR3 totals 16 residues. Looked up from germline, CDR1 is SEHNR and CDR2 is FQNEAQ (reference sequence). V shed 2 bases and J 2 bases; nucleotides not matched to a gene: 5. The CDR3 region has the DNA TGTGCCAGCAGCTTACTGAGACTAGCGGGGACCTACGAGCAGTACTTC. Protein sequence: CASSLLRLAGTYEQYF.

The chain has TRBV10-1 and TRBJ2-7, with 7 bases fitting TRBD2. The CDR3 runs 16 residues. Looked up from germline, CDR1 is WNHNN and CDR2 is SYGVQD (reference sequence). Trimming took 6 bases from V and 1 from J; bases not matched to a gene: 12. DNA for the CDR3: TGCGCCAGCAGCCCCCAACTAGCGATAAGGTCCTACGAGCAGTACTTC. This encodes CASSPQLAIRSYEQYF.

This clone showed up just once. The rearrangement joins TRBV2 to TRBJ1-2; TRBD1 aligns across 9 bases. The junction had 2 bases not matched to a gene; V was cut back by 5 bases and J by 4 bases. This CDR3 region has 13 residues. Germline V gene data show CDR1 as SNHLY and CDR2 as FYNNEI. The CDR3 sequence: CASSLGQGYGYTF. Here the CDR3 DNA reads TGTGCCAGCAGTTTGGGACAGGGCTATGGCTACACCTTC.

V usage is TRBV5-1 and J usage is TRBJ1-1; maybe TRBD1 (5 bases). Germline V gene lookup returns CDR1 SGHRS and CDR2 YFSETQ. The V end was cut by 4 bases, the J end by 3 bases, with 19 bases between. The length of the CDR3 is 16 residues. The CDR3 DNA reads as TGCGCCAGCAGCCCGCCCAGGGCCGGGAGGGACACTGAAGCTTTCTTT. It yields the protein CASSPPRAGRDTEAFF. Supplemented by reference TRBV5-1 and TRBJ1-1, the full variable domain reads KAGVTQTPRYLIKTRGQQVTLSCSPISGHRSVSWYQQTPGQGLQFLFEYFSETQRNKGNFPGRFSGRQFSNSRSEMNVSTLELGDSALYLCASSPPRAGRDTEAFFGQGTRLTVV.

The chain couples TRBV29-1 to TRBJ1-1; 7 nucleotides align to TRBD1. This CDR3 is 14 amino acids long. With V trimmed by 3 bases and J by 0 bases, 4 bases remained unmatched. Germline values: CDR1 SQVTM, CDR2 ANQGSEA. CDR3 sequence reads: CSVDSGTVNTEAFF. The CDR3 DNA reads TGCAGCGTTGATTCGGGGACAGTGAACACTGAAGCTTTCTTT.

The J gene is TRBJ1-2, the V gene TRBV3-1 (or the pseudogene TRBV3-2); 7 bases agree with TRBD1. The CDR3 spans 13 residues. CDR1 is LGHDT and CDR2 is YNNKEL in the germline V gene (reference sequence). V lost 3 bases to trimming and J lost 8 bases; unmatched junction nucleotides: 6. DNA of the CDR3: TGTGCCAGCAGCCACCGGGACAGCTTCGGCTACACCTTC. Residues: CASSHRDSFGYTF.

The chain recombines TRBV7-9 with TRBJ2-7, with 9 bases lining up with TRBD1. The CDR3 consists of 16 residues. Germline CDR1 and CDR2: SEHNR and FQNEAQ (reference sequence). The V segment lost 5 bases and the J segment 0 bases; nucleotides outside the gene matches: 8. CDR3 DNA sequence: TGTGCCAGCAGCCGCCCGGGACAGGGAGGCTCCTACGAGCAGTACTTC. The encoded protein is CASSRPGQGGSYEQYF.

The chain links TRBV2 to TRBJ1-6, with TRBD1 identical over 7 bases. The CDR3 totals 14 residues. Germline CDR1 is SNHLY and CDR2 is FYNNEI. Losses at the gene ends were 3 bases for V and 12 bases for J; bases not matched to a gene: 8. The CDR3 DNA follows: TGTGCCAGCAGTGAGAGTTCAGGGGGTGAACCCCTCCACTTT. This gives the protein CASSESSGGEPLHF.

The chain combines TRBV9 with TRBJ2-1; a weak D match, TRBD2 (5 bases). V gave up 0 bases and J gave up 7 bases, with 11 bases separating them. Germline V lookup: CDR1 SGDLS, CDR2 YYNGEE. The CDR3 sequence is 14 residues long. The CDR3 reads CASSVELAWNEQFF. CDR3 nucleotide sequence: TGTGCCAGCAGCGTAGAGCTAGCATGGAATGAGCAGTTCTTC.

The chain employs TRBV2 and TRBJ1-5; D perhaps matches TRBD1 (6 bases). This CDR3 is 14 amino acids long. Trimming took 4 bases from V and 3 from J, leaving 10 bases between them. Germline CDR1 SNHLY, CDR2 FYNNEI. This chain's CDR3 is CASSGQDYNQPQHF. DNA of the CDR3: TGTGCCAGCAGTGGACAGGATTACAATCAGCCCCAGCATTTT.

This chain uses TRBV19 with TRBJ1-5; TRBD1 might be the D (5 bases). The V end was cut by 5 bases, the J end by 5 bases, with 13 bases between. Germline-derived CDR1 and CDR2 are LNHDA and SQIVND (reference sequence). The CDR3 runs 14 residues. The CDR3 reads CASSVDSEDQPQHF. The CDR3 nucleotides read TGTGCCAGTAGTGTCGACAGTGAGGATCAGCCCCAGCATTTT.

V is TRBV12-2 and J is TRBJ1-2; no check of the table's D call, TRBD1, against the DNA was made. TRBV12-2 is a pseudogene segment. This CDR3 has 15 amino acids. As DNA, the CDR3 is TGTGCAAGTCGCTTCCTCAGGCTGACAAACTATGGCTACACCTTC. This encodes CASRFLRLTNYGYTF.

This clone was seen once. The gene calls are TRBV19 and TRBJ1-2; TRBD1 matches 8 bases. Per the germline V gene, CDR1 is LNHDA and CDR2 is SQIVND (reference sequence). The ends lost 3 bases at V and 8 bases at J; junction bases unmatched: 14. The length of the CDR3 is 16 residues. The CDR3 nucleotides are TGTGCCAGTAGTATTACAGGGGGGATTCCTCGGGGAGGCTACACCTTC. It is translated as CASSITGGIPRGGYTF.

This chain joins TRBV18 and TRBJ2-7; 8 nucleotides match TRBD1. CDR1 KGHSH and CDR2 LQKENI come from the germline V gene. The ends lost 3 bases at V and 0 bases at J; junction bases unmatched: 1. The CDR3 spans 14 residues. In nucleotides, the CDR3 is TGTGCCAGCTCACCGGACAGGGTCTCCTACGAGCAGTACTTC. It is translated as CASSPDRVSYEQYF.

The chain couples TRBV27 to TRBJ1-1, with 7 bases that match TRBD1. Per germline, CDR1 MNHEY and CDR2 SMNVEV (reference sequence). The junction had 5 bases not matched to a gene; V was cut back by 6 bases and J by 1 base. The CDR3 sequence is 14 residues long. The CDR3 DNA sequence: TGTGCCAGCAGGCCTAGGACAGGGAACACTGAAGCTTTCTTT. This translates into CASRPRTGNTEAFF.

The genes are TRBV2 and TRBJ2-7; D is unclear. Germline assignment: CDR1 SNHLY and CDR2 FYNNEI. Trimming took 3 bases from V and 11 from J, leaving 14 bases between them. The CDR3 sequence is 12 residues long. DNA for the CDR3: TGTGCCAGCAGTGAGAACCCAACGATAGAGTACTTC. It specifies CASSENPTIEYF. Filled out from reference TRBV2 and TRBJ2-7, the complete variable domain reads EPEVTQTPSHQVTQMGQEVILRCVPISNHLYFYWYRQILGQKVEFLVSFYNNEISEKSEIFDDQFSVERPDGSNFTLKIRSTKLEDSAMYFCASSENPTIEYFGPGTRLTVT.